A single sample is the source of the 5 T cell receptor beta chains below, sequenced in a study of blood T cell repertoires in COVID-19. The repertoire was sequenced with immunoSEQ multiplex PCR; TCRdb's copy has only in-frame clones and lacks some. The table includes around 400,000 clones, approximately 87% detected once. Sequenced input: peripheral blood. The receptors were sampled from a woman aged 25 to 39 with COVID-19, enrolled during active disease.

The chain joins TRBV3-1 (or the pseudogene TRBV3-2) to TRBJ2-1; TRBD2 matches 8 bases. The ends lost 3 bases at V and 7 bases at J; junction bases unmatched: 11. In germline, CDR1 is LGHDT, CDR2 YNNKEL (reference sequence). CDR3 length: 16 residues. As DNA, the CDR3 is TGTGCCAGCAGCCAGGGCTGGCGGGAGGCCCGGAATGAGCAGTTCTTC. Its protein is CASSQGWREARNEQFF.

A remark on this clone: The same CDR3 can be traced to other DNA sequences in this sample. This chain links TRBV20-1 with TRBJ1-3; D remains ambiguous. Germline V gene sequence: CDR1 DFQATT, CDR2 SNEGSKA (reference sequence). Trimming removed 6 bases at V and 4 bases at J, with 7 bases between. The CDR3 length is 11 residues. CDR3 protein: CSARLGNTIYF. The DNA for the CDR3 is TGCAGTGCCAGGTTAGGAAACACCATATATTTT.

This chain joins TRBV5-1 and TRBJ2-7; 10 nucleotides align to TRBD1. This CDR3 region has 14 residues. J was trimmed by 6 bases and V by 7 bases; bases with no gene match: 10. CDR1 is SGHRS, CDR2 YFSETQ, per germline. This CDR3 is CASARQGAPSEQYF. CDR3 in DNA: TGCGCCAGCGCGAGACAGGGGGCGCCATCCGAGCAGTACTTC.

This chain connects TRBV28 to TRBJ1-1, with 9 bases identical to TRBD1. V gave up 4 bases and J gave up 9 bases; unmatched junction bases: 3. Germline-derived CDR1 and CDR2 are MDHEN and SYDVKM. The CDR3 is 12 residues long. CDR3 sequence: CASSSGTGKAFF. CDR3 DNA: TGTGCCAGCAGTTCGGGGACAGGGAAAGCTTTCTTT.

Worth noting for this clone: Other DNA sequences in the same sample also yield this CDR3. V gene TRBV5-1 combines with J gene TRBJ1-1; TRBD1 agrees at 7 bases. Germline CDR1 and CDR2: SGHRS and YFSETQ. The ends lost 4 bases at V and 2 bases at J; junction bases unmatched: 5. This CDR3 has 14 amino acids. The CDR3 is CASSLGQRNTEAFF. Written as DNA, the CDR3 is TGCGCCAGCAGCCTGGGACAGCGAAACACTGAAGCTTTCTTT.